Each of the 6 T cell receptor beta chains below was sequenced from the same sample in a study of spatial heterogeneity in lung cancer. TCRdb independently ran MiXCR on the 5' RACE reads; one entry per CDR3 protein. The sample has some 85,000 distinct CDR3 sequences; more than 15% are singletons. This sample's time point: sample taken at primary tumor resection. Sequencing of whole RNA from tumor, nontumor lung or frozen PBMC involved no sorting. This sample comprised PBMCs, obtained at surgery. All receptors derive from a male donor with early-stage non-small cell lung cancer.

This clonotype was detected a few times. The gene calls are TRBV6-4 and TRBJ2-3; D is possibly TRBD1 or TRBD2 (5 bases each). The CDR3 loop spans 8 amino acids. Germline CDR1 MRHNA, CDR2 SNTAGT. The CDR3 nucleotides read TGTGCGCTGGGGGCGCAGTATTTT. It codes for CALGAQYF.

This clonotype was found a few times. The chain has TRBV11-3 and TRBJ2-2; D uncertain. The CDR3 contains 15 residues. Germline CDR1 is SGHNT and CDR2 is YENEEA. Trimming shortened V by 5 bases and J by 5 bases, and 15 bases separated the two germline ends. The CDR3 here is CASSGRVGRTGELFF. The CDR3 nucleotides read TGTGCCAGCAGCGGTCGTGTTGGTAGAACCGGGGAGCTGTTTTTT. The full variable domain, in which reference TRBV11-3 and TRBJ2-2 provide the parts outside the CDR3, is EAGVVQSPRYKIIEKKQPVAFWCNPISGHNTLYWYLQNLGQGPELLIRYENEEAVDDSQLPKDRFSAERLKGVDSTLKIQPAELGDSAVYLCASSGRVGRTGELFFGEGSRLTVL.

The rearrangement joins TRBV19 to TRBJ2-2, with 10 bases fitting TRBD1. The V and J ends lost 10 bases and 4 bases, in that order; junction bases with no gene match: 6. The V gene's germline CDR1 is LNHDA and CDR2 SQIVND (reference sequence). The CDR3 sequence is 14 residues long. The CDR3 DNA reads TGTGCCACCAGACAGGGGGCGGCCACCGGGGAGCTGTTTTTT. It translates to CATRQGAATGELFF.

The chain couples TRBV20-1 to TRBJ1-1, with TRBD1 matching over 7 bases. The germline CDR1 and CDR2 sequences are DFQATT and SNEGSKA (reference sequence). This CDR3 has 14 amino acids. V shed 0 bases, J shed 5 bases, and the junction held 6 bases outside the gene matches. The CDR3 here is CSARDAGQYTEAFF. The CDR3 nucleotides read TGCAGTGCTAGAGATGCGGGACAGTATACTGAAGCTTTCTTT.

This clonotype came up many times. J is TRBJ2-3 and V is TRBV19; TRBD2 matches at 7 bases. Germline V gene data show CDR1 as LNHDA and CDR2 as SQIVND (reference sequence). CDR3 length equals 17 residues. V shed 6 bases, J shed 4 bases, and the junction held 16 bases outside the gene matches. CDR3 coding DNA: TGTGCCAGTAGCCCCACTCCGGGAGGCCTTGGTGCAGATACGCAGTATTTT. It translates to CASSPTPGGLGADTQYF.

This clonotype was detected a few times. This chain links TRBV3-1 with TRBJ2-3; maybe TRBD2 (5 bases). Trimming removed 3 bases from V and 1 base from J, with 5 bases in between. The CDR3 is 13 amino acids. Germline V lookup: CDR1 LGHDT, CDR2 YNNKEL (reference sequence). The CDR3 is CASSQGGTDTQYF. As DNA, the CDR3 is TGTGCCAGCAGCCAGGGAGGCACAGATACGCAGTATTTT.